This TCR beta chain was captured in a study of T cell changes during pregnancy in multiple sclerosis. CDR1 is SGHRS, CDR2 YFSETQ, per germline. This CDR3 has 17 amino acids. Trimming removed 0 bases from V and 0 bases from J, with 14 bases in between. Assay: immunoSEQ multiplex PCR; the TCRdb copy retains only in-frame clones and omits some. This table has approximately 40,000 clones, about 95% appearing once. This sample comprised peripheral blood, obtained in the second trimester of pregnancy. The V and J genes are TRBV5-1 and TRBJ2-3, with D perhaps TRBD2 (6 bases). The TCR was taken from a female donor with multiple sclerosis, enrolled in a pregnancy study. The CDR3 coding sequence is TGCGCCAGCAGCTTGGTCCAAGGTGGGACTAGCACAGATACGCAGTATTTT. This gives the protein CASSLVQGGTSTDTQYF.